The TCR beta chain under discussion was sequenced for a study of regulatory T cells in long-lasting Graves disease. Overall study: Treatment with antithyroid drugs for over 5 years, together with positive TSH receptor antibodies, meant persistent Graves' disease. Study results and caveats: Patients with persistent disease showed a bias toward TRBV28, TRBJ1-2 and TRBJ2-5. Comparison showed that persistent patients shared more public clonotypes (about 2,600) than new patients (roughly 1,000).

Stated time point: persistent/refractory GD, antithyroid drugs over 5 years with positive TRAb. The TCR library used RNA extracted from PBMCs. This clonotype was counted many times. Its antigen is currently unknown. Construction of TCR beta libraries relied on iRepertoire HTBI primers and on Arm-PCR targeting CDR3 regions. One entry per CDR3 protein, called by TCRdb with MiXCR from the multiplex PCR reads. Among 350,000 to 450,000 distinct CDR3 sequences, around 20% were seen once, and the ten largest hold more than 13%. The V end lost 4 bases, the J end lost 1 base, and 14 bases lay between the germline ends. The germline CDR1 and CDR2 sequences are MDHEN and SYDVKM. CDR3 length: 15 residues.

This TCR derives from a female donor with Graves disease. V usage is TRBV28 and J usage is TRBJ2-7; unclear D gene. The source was peripheral blood mononuclear cells (PBMCs), collected when the disease was refractory, from a patient treated with antithyroid drugs. The CDR3 spells CASSSRALGSYEQYF. The CDR3 nucleotides are TGTGCCAGCAGTTCCCGGGCCCTAGGGTCCTACGAGCAGTACTTC.